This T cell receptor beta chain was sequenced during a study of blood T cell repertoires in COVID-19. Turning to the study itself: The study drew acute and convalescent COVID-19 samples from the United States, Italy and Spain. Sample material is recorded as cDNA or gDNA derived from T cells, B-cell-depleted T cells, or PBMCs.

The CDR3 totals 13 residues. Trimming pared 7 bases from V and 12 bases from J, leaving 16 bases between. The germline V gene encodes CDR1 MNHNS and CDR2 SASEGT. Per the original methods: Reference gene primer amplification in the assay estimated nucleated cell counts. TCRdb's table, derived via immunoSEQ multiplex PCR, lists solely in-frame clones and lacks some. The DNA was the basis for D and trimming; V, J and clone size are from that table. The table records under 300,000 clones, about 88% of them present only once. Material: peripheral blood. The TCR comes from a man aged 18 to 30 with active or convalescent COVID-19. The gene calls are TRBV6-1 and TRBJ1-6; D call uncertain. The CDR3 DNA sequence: TGTGCCAGCATAACTAGCCCGTCGGGACCCCTCCACTTT. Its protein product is CASITSPSGPLHF.